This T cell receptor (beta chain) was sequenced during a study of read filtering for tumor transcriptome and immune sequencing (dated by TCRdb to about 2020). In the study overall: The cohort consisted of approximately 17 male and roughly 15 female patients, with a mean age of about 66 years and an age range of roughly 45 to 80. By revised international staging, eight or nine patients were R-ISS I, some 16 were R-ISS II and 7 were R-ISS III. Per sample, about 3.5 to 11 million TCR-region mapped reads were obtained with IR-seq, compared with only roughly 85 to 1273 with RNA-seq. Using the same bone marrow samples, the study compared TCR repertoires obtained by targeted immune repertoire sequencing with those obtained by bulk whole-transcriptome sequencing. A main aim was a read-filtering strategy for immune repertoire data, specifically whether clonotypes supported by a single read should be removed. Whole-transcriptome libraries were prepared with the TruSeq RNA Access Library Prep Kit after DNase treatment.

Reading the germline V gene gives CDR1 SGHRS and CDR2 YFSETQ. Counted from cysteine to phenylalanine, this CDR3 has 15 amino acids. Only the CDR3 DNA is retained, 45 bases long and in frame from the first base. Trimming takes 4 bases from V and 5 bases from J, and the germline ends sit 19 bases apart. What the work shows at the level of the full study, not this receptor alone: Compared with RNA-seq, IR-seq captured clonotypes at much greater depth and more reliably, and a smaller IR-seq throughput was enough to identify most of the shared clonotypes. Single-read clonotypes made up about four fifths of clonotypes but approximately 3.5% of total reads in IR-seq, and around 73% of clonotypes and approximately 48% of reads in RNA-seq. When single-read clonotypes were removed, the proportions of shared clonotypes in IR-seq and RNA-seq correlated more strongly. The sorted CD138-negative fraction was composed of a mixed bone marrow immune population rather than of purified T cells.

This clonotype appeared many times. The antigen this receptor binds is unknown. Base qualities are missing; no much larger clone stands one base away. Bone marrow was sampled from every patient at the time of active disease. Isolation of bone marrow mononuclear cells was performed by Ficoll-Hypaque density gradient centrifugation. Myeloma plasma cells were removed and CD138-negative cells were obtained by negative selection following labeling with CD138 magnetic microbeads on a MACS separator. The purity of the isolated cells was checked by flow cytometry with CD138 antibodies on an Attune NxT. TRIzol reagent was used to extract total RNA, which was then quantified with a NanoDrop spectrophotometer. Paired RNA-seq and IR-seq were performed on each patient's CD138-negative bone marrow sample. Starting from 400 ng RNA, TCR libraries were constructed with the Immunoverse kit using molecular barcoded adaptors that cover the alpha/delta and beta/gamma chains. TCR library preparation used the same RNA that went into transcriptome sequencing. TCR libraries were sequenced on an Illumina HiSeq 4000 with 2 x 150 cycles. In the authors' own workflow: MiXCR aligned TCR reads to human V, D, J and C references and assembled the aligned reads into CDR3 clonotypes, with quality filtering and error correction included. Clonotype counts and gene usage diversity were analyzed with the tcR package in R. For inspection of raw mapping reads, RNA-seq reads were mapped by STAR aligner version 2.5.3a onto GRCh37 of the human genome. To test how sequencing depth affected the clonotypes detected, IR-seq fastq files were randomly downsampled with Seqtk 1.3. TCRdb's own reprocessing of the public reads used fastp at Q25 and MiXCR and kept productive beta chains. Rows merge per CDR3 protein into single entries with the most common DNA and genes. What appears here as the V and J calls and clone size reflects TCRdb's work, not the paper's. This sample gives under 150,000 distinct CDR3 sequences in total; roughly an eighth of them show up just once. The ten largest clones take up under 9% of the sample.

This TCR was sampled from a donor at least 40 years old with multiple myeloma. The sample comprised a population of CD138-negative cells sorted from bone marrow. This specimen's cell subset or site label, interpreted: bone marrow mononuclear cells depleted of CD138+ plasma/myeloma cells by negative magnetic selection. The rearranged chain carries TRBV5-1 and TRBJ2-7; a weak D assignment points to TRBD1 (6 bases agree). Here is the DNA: TGCGCCAGCAGCCGCTCGGCGCAGGGGAGCGACGAGCAGTACTTC. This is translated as CASSRSAQGSDEQYF.